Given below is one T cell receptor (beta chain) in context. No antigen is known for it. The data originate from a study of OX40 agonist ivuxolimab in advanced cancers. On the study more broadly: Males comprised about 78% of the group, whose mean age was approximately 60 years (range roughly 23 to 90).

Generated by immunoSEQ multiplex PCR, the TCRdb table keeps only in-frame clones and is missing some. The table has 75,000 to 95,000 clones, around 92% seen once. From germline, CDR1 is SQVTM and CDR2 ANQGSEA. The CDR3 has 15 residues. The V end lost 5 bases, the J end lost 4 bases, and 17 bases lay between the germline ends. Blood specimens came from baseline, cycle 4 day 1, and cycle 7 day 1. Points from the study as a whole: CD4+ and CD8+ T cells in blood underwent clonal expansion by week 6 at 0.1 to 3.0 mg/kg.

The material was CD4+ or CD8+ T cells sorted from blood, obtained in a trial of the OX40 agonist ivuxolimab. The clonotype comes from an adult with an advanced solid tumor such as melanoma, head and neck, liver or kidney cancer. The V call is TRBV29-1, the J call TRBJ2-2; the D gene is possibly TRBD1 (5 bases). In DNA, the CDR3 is TGCAGCGTTTCAAGTTTAACAGGAGTCACCGGGGAGCTGTTTTTT. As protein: CSVSSLTGVTGELFF.